This T cell receptor (beta chain) was obtained from a study of regulatory T cells in long-lasting Graves disease. With iRepertoire HTBI primers and Arm-PCR of CDR3 regions, TCR beta libraries were built. TCRdb re-derived calls from the multiplex PCR reads in MiXCR, one entry per CDR3 protein. Here the sample spans some 490,000 distinct CDR3 sequences, about 12% being singletons. Many counts were recorded for this clonotype. Specified time point: newly diagnosed GD, antithyroid drugs for less than 3 months. From RNA extracted from PBMCs, the TCR library was made. Germline V lookup: CDR1 SGHTA, CDR2 FQGNSA. CDR3 length equals 13 residues. Trimming took 7 bases from V and 2 from J, leaving 10 bases between them. The data also belong to a second study, concerning T cells in Graves' hyperthyroidism and ophthalmopathy. That paper notes: Uncontrolled infection, other autoimmune disease, pregnancy or lactation barred patients from enrollment.

This clonotype was sampled from a woman aged 25 to 45 with Graves disease. The sample consisted of peripheral blood mononuclear cells (PBMCs), taken at new diagnosis, from a patient treated with antithyroid drugs. The chain uses TRBV7-2 and TRBJ2-3; D uncertain. The CDR3 DNA follows: TGTGCCAGCATCCCCATCAACACAGATACGCAGTATTTT. Translation: CASIPINTDTQYF.